What follows is one TCR beta chain and its context. Its antigen is not yet known. Base qualities are not recorded, but no much larger clone differs from it by a single base. This CDR3 is also generated by other DNA sequences in the sample. These data belong to a study of CD8+ T cells in alopecia areata (dated by TCRdb to the late 2010s). About the full investigation: Treated patients were enrolled in an open-label pilot trial of oral tofacitinib, 5 to 10 mg twice daily, for moderate-to-severe alopecia areata. Patients stayed on tofacitinib for 6 to 18 months and then had 6 months of follow-up off drug so that delayed response and recurrence could be assessed. To study T cell clonal expansion in alopecia areata, the researchers applied high-throughput TCRbeta sequencing to both the C3H/HeJ mouse model and human patients. On the human side, TCRbeta sequencing was run on scalp tissue and on sorted CD4+ and CD8+ peripheral blood T cells from healthy controls and from alopecia areata patients with either patchy or totalis/universalis disease. Biopsies were taken from tofacitinib-treated patients at baseline and again at 4 and 24 weeks into treatment, and several of those patients also had a later scalp biopsy. Scalp clonality was compared among normal scalp (n=4), patchy alopecia areata scalp (n=8), and alopecia totalis/universalis scalp (n=8). RNA came from the PAXgene miRNA kit for fixed scalp, the miRNeasy kit for PBMCs, and the RNeasy kit for mouse skin. Amplification of TCRbeta CDR3 regions was done by immunoSEQ multiplex PCR using 35 Vbeta forward primers and 13 Jbeta reverse primers. General conclusions and limits of the study: Unlike mouse skin, which is dominated by gammadelta T cells, normal human skin has resident alphabeta T cells that are also sequenced, and this complicates analysis of the scalp TCR repertoire. Compared with mice, TCR sequences shared between patients were less clear, possibly partly because of HLA diversity across the patient population. Compared with normal scalp, lesional scalp, particularly in alopecia totalis/universalis, had higher clonality and more expanded CD8+ clones, which suggests antigenic drive.

Via the germline V gene, CDR1 is SGDLS and CDR2 YYNGEE. Spanning cysteine to phenylalanine, the CDR3 consists of 15 amino acids. Solely the CDR3 DNA is kept, with 45 bases framed from the first base. V ends up 0 bases short and J 0 bases short, with an unmatched junction base count of 0. The label giving this sample's time point can be read as: baseline before oral tofacitinib. Peripheral blood and lesional scalp punch biopsies were obtained from patients with alopecia areata. PBMCs were separated by density centrifugation and stained for CD3, CD4 and CD8, after which CD4+ and CD8+ T cells were sorted on a FACSAria. Libraries were constructed by the immunoSEQ multiplex PCR assay. To provide template for TCR sequencing, every sample had RNA extracted and reverse transcribed into cDNA. SuperScript III was used to make first-strand cDNA, primed with a 2:1 mix of oligo-dT and random hexamers. A synthetic immune receptor repertoire was used to measure amplification bias, and any remaining bias was corrected computationally. Per the source publication's procedure: Raw reads were preprocessed for error removal, and CDR3 was defined according to IMGT conventions as running from the conserved cysteine to phenylalanine. Clonality was calculated as 1 minus Shannon entropy normalized by log2 of the number of productive unique TCRs. Scalp TCRbeta sequences were cross-referenced with sorted blood CD4 and CD8 repertoires so that the CD4 or CD8 identity of scalp clones could be inferred. The source is immuneACCESS, and TCRdb retained only in-frame sequences with V and J called. Part of the clones is not carried over; for the studies checked, unresolved V genes explain less than half of this, and the remainder is unexplained. V and J calls and clone size come straight from that table; D and trimming were deduced from the DNA. In all, the sample holds 250,000 or so clones, and 67% of those were seen once. The ten largest make up roughly 1.2% of the sample.

The specimen was CD4+ T cells sorted from blood, collected at week 0. This TCR derives from a human donor with alopecia areata. Recombination joined TRBV9 with TRBJ2-3, and TRBD2 aligns with 8 junction nucleotides. The nucleotides read TGTGCCAGCAGCGTAGCTAGCGGGAGCACAGATACGCAGTATTTT. It translates as CASSVASGSTDTQYF.